This T cell receptor beta chain was identified in a study of blood T cells in healthy people across ages (dated by TCRdb to about 2015). Some background on the complete study: In model experiments, roughly one uniquely barcoded TCR beta cDNA molecule per two T cells was captured by template switching. To track age-related changes in TCR beta repertoire diversity, the study relied on deep sequencing normalized with unique cDNA molecular identifiers. The donors were split into four age groups: young (average about 16 years), middle-aged (about 40), aged (about 62) and long-lived (roughly 88). Two additional independent replicas of 1 million unique cDNA reads from the same blood draw were analyzed for two donors (one aged 18 to 30 and one aged 80 or older).

Systemically healthy Caucasian individuals from Russia, 39 in total and aged roughly 6 to 100 years, were included as donors. Each donor gave 8 to 10 milliliters of peripheral blood, drawn into EDTA-treated Vacutainer tubes. Ficoll-Paque density-gradient centrifugation was used to isolate PBMCs, with at least 6.5 million per sample. Trizol reagent was used to extract total RNA from PBMCs, with at least 5.5 micrograms per sample. The percentages of naive CD45RAhigh/CD27high T cells were determined by flow cytometry on a PBMC aliquot from every donor. The library relied on 5' RACE. Sequenced using an Illumina HiSeq 2500. A second about 7 to 11 cycle PCR used a sample-barcoded 5' primer and a J-beta primer mix. Each TCR beta cDNA molecule received a unique molecular identifier from a template-switch 5' adaptor carrying 12 random nucleotides. Each sample yielded at least 3 million CDR3-containing paired-end reads. First-strand cDNA synthesis was performed from all RNA using the Mint cDNA synthesis kit, with priming by a TRBC-specific oligonucleotide. All cDNA was treated with uracil-DNA glycosylase and then went through a first 18-cycle PCR with the universal primers M1SS and BC2_uni_R. Per the original workflow: Normalization of each sample was performed by random selection of 1 million high-quality reads, each carrying a distinct molecular identifier. Reads sharing molecular identifiers were discarded rather than binned into consensus sequences. CDR3 identification, clonotype clustering and error correction used MiTCR with a Q25 quality threshold and the strictest error-elimination algorithm. Lower-bound total TCR beta diversity was estimated with a nonparametric unseen species model using Euler transformation. The public sequencing data were trimmed at Q25 with fastp and processed into clonotypes with MiXCR by TCRdb, which kept only in-frame beta chains. Rows are unified per CDR3 protein, each entry keeping the most common DNA and genes. The V and J calls were not made by the authors but by TCRdb's processing. The sample records hundreds of thousands of distinct CDR3 sequences, roughly 25% of which are singletons. Jointly, the top ten make up more than 8% of the sample.

General conclusions and limits of the study: Compared with the aged group, the long-lived group had more naive CD4+ T cells, fewer expanded clones and increased TCR diversity, suggesting age selection. A strong correlation was found between observed TCR beta diversity and the percentage of naive T cells measured by flow cytometry. Because the CMV infection status of the donors was unknown, age-related changes in expanded clonotypes may potentially have been confounded. Since profiling was done on bulk unsorted PBMCs, naive and antigen-experienced compartments could not be conclusively compared. Observed TCR beta diversity per million T cells fell roughly linearly with age, and a significant reduction was already apparent by age roughly 41. Estimates of total diversity based on one million sequenced T cells were considered lower bounds and underestimates.

This clonotype was detected a few times. What this receptor recognizes is not known. No base-level quality is on record; no much larger clone is a single base apart. V is clipped by 2 bases and J by 5 bases, and the sequence between their germline boundaries is 13 bases long. The CDR3 covers 15 residues, taking in both the cysteine and the phenylalanine. The read is trimmed to its CDR3 DNA, 45 bases read in frame from base 1. Based on the germline V gene, the CDR1 and CDR2 sequences are MNHEY and SVGEGT. These sequences were also reported in another study, on T cells of mothers and their children. As the second paper documents: Nine systemically healthy Caucasian individuals, comprising three mothers and their six children, were included as donors. cDNA synthesis consumed the entire amount of extracted RNA, loaded at around 1.5 ug RNA in each 15 ul reaction. In the second PCR, the M1S primer added sample barcodes and 2-4 random nucleotides. Over 9.5 million TCR beta CDR3 reads were obtained for each mother, and approximately 3 million reads were obtained for each child. In both related and unrelated pairs, thymic selection shapes the output of TCR recombination in a similar way, with inherited differences having only a minor effect. Normalized repertoire overlap was always found to be slightly, but never significantly, higher in related mother-child pairs than in unrelated mother-child pairs. With a sensitivity of 90 to 100 clones per million clonotypes, no persistent microchimeric T cell clones were detected. In the study, deep NGS was used to compare the TCR beta repertoires of mothers and children, and features distinguishing related mother-child pairs from unrelated individuals were sought. Mothers averaged roughly 40 +/- 4 years of age and children averaged roughly 11 +/- 4 years. After adapter ligation with NEBNext reagents, the libraries were sequenced on Illumina HiSeq 2000 with 100+100 nt paired-end reads. To prevent cross-contamination, the mother and child libraries were prepared a month apart and were sequenced in separate runs. Between roughly 450,000 and 2,000,000 distinct TCR beta clonotypes were identified per donor. Naive TCR beta clonotypes were estimated from low-frequency clonotypes matched to each donor's FACS-determined naive share, without sorting.

The V gene is TRBV6-2 or TRBV6-3 and the J gene is TRBJ1-5, with the D gene call left open. The clonotype comes from a boy between 10 and 17 years old in good health. Material: blood. The DNA sequence is as follows: TGTGCCAGCAGTTACAGTGGGCCGCCCCATCAGCCCCAGCATTTT. Its product reads: CASSYSGPPHQPQHF.